The entry that follows covers one T cell receptor (beta chain) sequence. The sample is drawn from a study of control samples from healthy donors and cancer patients. Profiled with immunoSEQ multiplex PCR; TCRdb holds only in-frame clones, not every one. The data contain fewer than 200,000 clones, roughly 92% of them singletons. CDR3 length: 17 residues. Germline CDR1 reads LGHNA; CDR2 reads YSLEER. The J segment lost 3 bases and the V segment lost 0 bases, leaving 5 bases of the junction unmatched. The sample was blood. The source is a man aged 30 to 45 in good health. The chain links TRBV4-3 to TRBJ1-6, with 7 bases that match TRBD1. The CDR3 here is CASSQDAGGNYNSPLHF. The CDR3, as DNA: TGCGCCAGCAGCCAAGACGCAGGGGGGAACTATAATTCACCCCTCCACTTT.